The next 3 T cell receptor beta chains were all read from a single sample in a study of blood T cell repertoires in COVID-19. Measured with immunoSEQ multiplex PCR; TCRdb has only the in-frame clones, and not every one. Of 250,000 to 400,000 clones listed, around 86% were seen once; the top ten hold 1%. Sequencing was performed on peripheral blood. All receptors come from a man in his fifties or sixties with active or convalescent COVID-19.

Notes on this clone: Other DNA sequences in this specimen translate into the identical CDR3. The chain links TRBV27 to TRBJ2-7, with TRBD1 matching over 8 bases. Germline CDR1 is MNHEY and CDR2 is SMNVEV (reference sequence). V gave up 5 bases and J gave up 2 bases; unmatched junction bases: 5. This CDR3 is 14 amino acids long. CDR3 nucleotides: TGTGCCAGCAGTCAGACAGGGGTCCCCTACGAGCAGTACTTC. Its translation: CASSQTGVPYEQYF.

V and J are TRBV28 and TRBJ1-2; 7 bases agree with TRBD1. Looked up from germline, CDR1 is MDHEN and CDR2 is SYDVKM. The CDR3 has 14 residues. The trim removed 7 bases at V and 2 bases at J, leaving 7 bases unmatched. The CDR3 DNA reads TGTGCCAGCACCGACAGGGCCCAAAACTATGGCTACACCTTC. It yields the protein CASTDRAQNYGYTF.

The chain joins TRBV28 to TRBJ1-5, with 7 bases matching TRBD1. Germline loops: CDR1 MDHEN, CDR2 SYDVKM. J lost 4 bases, V lost 0 bases, and 0 bases had no gene match. CDR3 length equals 14 residues. CDR3 sequence (DNA): TGTGCCAGCAGTTTATGGACAGGGAATCAGCCCCAGCATTTT. This sequence encodes CASSLWTGNQPQHF.